This entry lists 14 T cell receptor beta chains sequenced from one sample in a study of blood T cells in healthy people across ages. Through a sample-barcoded 5' primer and a J-beta primer mix, a second PCR was run for about 6 to 12 cycles. Using its own MiXCR run on the 5' RACE reads, TCRdb lists one record per CDR3 protein. Altogether about 1.8 million distinct CDR3 sequences are present, roughly 50% being singletons, with the ten largest covering about 2.1%. The sequencing sample was made of blood. These receptors originate from a woman in her forties in good health.

The chain combines TRBV5-1 with TRBJ2-5; 9 positions agree with TRBD1. The CDR3 totals 13 residues. Trimming cost V 0 bases and J 11 bases; bases outside gene matches: 5. The germline CDR1 and CDR2 sequences are SGHRS and YFSETQ. CDR3 region: CASSLEGQGEQYF. The CDR3 nucleotides read TGCGCCAGCAGCTTGGAGGGACAGGGTGAGCAGTACTTC.

To note about this clonotype: Germline is not matched at one junction end, which may reflect a read error. The rearrangement links TRBV7-2 to TRBJ2-7; 8 nucleotides align to TRBD2. Germline lookup yields CDR1 SGHTA and CDR2 FQGNSA. The CDR3 is 17 residues long. The CDR3 nucleotides read TGTGCCAGCAGTTTAGCATGGGGCGGGGGGTTTCCGTACGAGCAGTACTTC. Amino acids: CASSLAWGGGFPYEQYF.

This sequence joins TRBV2 and TRBJ1-2; possibly TRBD1 for D (6 bases). V lost 7 bases to trimming and J lost 2 bases, with 14 bases between them. Germline V gene sequence: CDR1 SNHLY, CDR2 FYNNEI. The CDR3 extends over 14 amino acids. This CDR3 is CASTTGFLNYGYTF. CDR3 nucleotide sequence: TGTGCCAGCACCACAGGGTTCCTGAACTATGGCTACACCTTC.

This clonotype came up a few times. The chain carries TRBV4-2 and TRBJ2-1; TRBD2 matches 12 bases. The junction had 1 base not matched to a gene; V was cut back by 2 bases and J by 8 bases. The germline gives CDR1 LGHNA, CDR2 YNFKEQ. This CDR3 has 14 residues. DNA of the CDR3: TGTGCCAGCAGCCAAAGACTAGCGGGGGATGAGCAGTTCTTC. This encodes CASSQRLAGDEQFF.

This sequence joins TRBV7-9 and TRBJ2-1, with TRBD2 matching over 8 bases. The CDR3 contains 17 residues. Germline CDR1 reads SEHNR; CDR2 reads FQNEAQ (reference sequence). Trimming took 1 base from V and 2 from J; bases not matched to a gene: 7. The CDR3 loop reads CASSLEPPAGAYNEQFF. The CDR3 nucleotides are TGTGCCAGCAGCTTAGAGCCCCCAGCGGGGGCCTACAATGAGCAGTTCTTC.

The chain joins TRBV5-1 to TRBJ2-5; D might be TRBD1 (6 bases). Germline CDR1 SGHRS, CDR2 YFSETQ. V was shortened by 0 bases and J by 3 bases, with 12 bases between the two germline ends. The CDR3 covers 15 residues. The CDR3 DNA reads as TGCGCCAGCAGCTTGGCCGGGACAATTGAAGAGACCCAGTACTTC. Protein: CASSLAGTIEETQYF.

The J gene is TRBJ2-3, the V gene TRBV7-3, with a possible D match to TRBD2 (5 bases). The V end lost 5 bases, the J end lost 7 bases, and 16 bases lay between the germline ends. Germline assignment: CDR1 SGHTA and CDR2 FQGTGA. The CDR3 extends over 14 amino acids. The CDR3 bases are TGTGCCAGCAGCCTAGAGGGCCCGGCAAATACGCAGTATTTT. Translated: CASSLEGPANTQYF.

The V and J genes are TRBV7-2 and TRBJ1-1; D uncertain. The length of the CDR3 is 14 residues. The V end lost 1 base, the J end lost 8 bases, and 14 bases lay between the germline ends. Per germline, CDR1 SGHTA and CDR2 FQGNSA. CDR3 residues: CASSLEPTVTEAFF. CDR3 nucleotides: TGTGCCAGCAGCTTAGAGCCGACGGTGACAGAAGCTTTCTTT.

This chain joins TRBV20-1 and TRBJ1-6; 11 bases fit TRBD1. Germline lookup yields CDR1 DFQATT and CDR2 SNEGSKA (reference sequence). CDR3 size: 18 residues. V shed 0 bases, J shed 2 bases, and the junction held 6 bases outside the gene matches. CDR3 DNA sequence: TGCAGTGCTAGAGATCCCGGGACAGGGGGGACCTATAATTCACCCCTCCACTTT. Translation: CSARDPGTGGTYNSPLHF.

The chain recombines TRBV2 with TRBJ2-5; no definite D call. Germline values: CDR1 SNHLY, CDR2 FYNNEI. V was clipped by 8 bases and J by 5 bases, with 15 bases between them. This CDR3 region has 13 residues. The DNA for the CDR3 is TGTGCCAGCGCTGCTGGTCTGGGGGAGACCCAGTACTTC. It is translated as CASAAGLGETQYF. Based on the CDR3 plus reference TRBV2 and TRBJ2-5, the full variable domain is EPEVTQTPSHQVTQMGQEVILRCVPISNHLYFYWYRQILGQKVEFLVSFYNNEISEKSEIFDDQFSVERPDGSNFTLKIRSTKLEDSAMYFCASAAGLGETQYFGPGTRLLVL.

The chain has TRBV9 and TRBJ1-1, with D possibly being TRBD1 (5 bases). The CDR3 consists of 13 residues. Germline CDR1 and CDR2: SGDLS and YYNGEE. V was pared by 0 bases and J by 7 bases, with 10 bases between. CDR3 sequence: CASSVGGGFEAFF. The DNA of the CDR3 is TGTGCCAGCAGCGTAGGGGGGGGGTTTGAAGCTTTCTTT.

In its sample, this clonotype was seen a few times. The V and J genes are TRBV12-3 or TRBV12-4 and TRBJ2-7; no clear D gene. CDR3 length equals 13 residues. The V end was cut by 8 bases, the J end by 1 base, with 12 bases between. The CDR3 spells CASSVQPSYEQYF. CDR3 DNA sequence: TGTGCCAGCTCGGTCCAGCCGTCCTACGAGCAGTACTTC.

The chain links TRBV4-1 to TRBJ2-3, with 7 bases matching TRBD2. Germline assignment: CDR1 MGHRA and CDR2 YSYEKL. The V and J ends lost 0 bases and 9 bases, in that order; junction bases with no gene match: 9. The CDR3 loop spans 15 amino acids. CDR3 residues: CASSQEGTVGGTQYF. CDR3 coding DNA: TGCGCCAGCAGCCAAGAGGGTACCGTGGGAGGGACGCAGTATTTT.

This chain connects TRBV7-9 to TRBJ2-1, with 9 nucleotides matching TRBD2. Germline CDR1 SEHNR, CDR2 FQNEAQ (reference sequence). The CDR3 extends over 13 amino acids. CDR3 nucleotides: TGTGGCTCTGCGGGGGGGACATACAATGAGCAGTTCTTC. Protein sequence: CGSAGGTYNEQFF. Full variable domain (remainder filled in from reference TRBV7-9 and TRBJ2-1): DTGVSQNPRHKITKRGQNVTFRCDPISEHNRLYWYRQTLGQGPEFLTYFQNEAQLEKSRLLSDRFSAERPKGSFSTLEIQRTEQGDSAMYLCGSAGGTYNEQFFGPGTRLTVL.